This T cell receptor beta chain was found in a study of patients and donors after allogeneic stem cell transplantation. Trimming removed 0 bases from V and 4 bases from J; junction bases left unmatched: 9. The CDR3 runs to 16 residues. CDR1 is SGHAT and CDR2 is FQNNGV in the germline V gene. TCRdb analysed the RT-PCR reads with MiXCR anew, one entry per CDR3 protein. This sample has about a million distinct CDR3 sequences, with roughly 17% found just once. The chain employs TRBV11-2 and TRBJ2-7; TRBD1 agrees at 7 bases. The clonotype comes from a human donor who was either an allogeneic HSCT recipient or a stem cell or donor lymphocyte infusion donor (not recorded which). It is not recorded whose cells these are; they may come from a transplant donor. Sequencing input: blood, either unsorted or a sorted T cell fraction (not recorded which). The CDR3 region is CASSLDRGQRTYEQYF. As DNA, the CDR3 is TGTGCCAGCAGCTTAGATCGGGGACAGAGAACGTACGAGCAGTACTTC.